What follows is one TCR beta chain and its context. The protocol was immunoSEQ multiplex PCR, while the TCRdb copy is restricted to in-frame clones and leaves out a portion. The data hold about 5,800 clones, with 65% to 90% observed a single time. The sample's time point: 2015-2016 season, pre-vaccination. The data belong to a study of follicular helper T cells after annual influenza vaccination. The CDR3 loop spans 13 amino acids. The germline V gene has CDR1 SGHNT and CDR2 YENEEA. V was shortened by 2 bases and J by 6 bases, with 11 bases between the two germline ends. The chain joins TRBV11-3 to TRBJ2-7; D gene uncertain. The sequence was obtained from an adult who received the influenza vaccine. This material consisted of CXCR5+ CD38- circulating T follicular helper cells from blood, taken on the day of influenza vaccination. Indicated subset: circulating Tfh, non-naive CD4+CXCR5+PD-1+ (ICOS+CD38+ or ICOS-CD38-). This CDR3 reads CASSLFVDSEQYF. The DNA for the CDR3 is TGTGCCAGCAGCTTATTCGTAGATTCCGAGCAGTACTTC.